A single sample is the source of the 26 T cell receptor beta chains below, sequenced in a study of cytomegalovirus exposure and HLA in healthy donors. The PCR was carried out with 60 Vbeta primers and 13 Jbeta primers. TCRdb's table, derived via immunoSEQ multiplex PCR, lists solely in-frame clones and lacks some. The sample holds 93,000 or so clones. Sequencing input: PBMCs. These receptors were taken from a man aged 40-49 years in good health and CMV-seronegative.

The chain joins TRBV27 to TRBJ2-7; 11 bases line up with TRBD1. Germline assignment: CDR1 MNHEY and CDR2 SMNVEV (reference sequence). V lost 6 bases and J lost 2; bases outside the gene matches: 3. The CDR3 runs 14 residues. The chain's CDR3 is CASRRDRGTYEQYF. The CDR3, as DNA: TGTGCCAGCAGGAGGGACAGGGGGACCTACGAGCAGTACTTC.

The chain carries TRBV5-1 and TRBJ1-1; D unclear. The CDR3 contains 12 residues. CDR1 and CDR2 (germline): SGHRS, YFSETQ. Trimming took off 4 bases at V and 8 bases at J, with 12 bases between the two ends. The CDR3 nucleotides read TGCGCCAGCAGCCGAGATCGGTCGGAAGCTTTCTTT. This translates into CASSRDRSEAFF.

This chain joins TRBV7-6 and TRBJ1-2; no firm D call. Trimming stripped 5 bases from V and 4 bases from J, with 11 bases between. This CDR3 spans 13 amino acids. Germline V lookup: CDR1 SGHVS, CDR2 FNYEAQ. CDR3 sequence: CASSDSDGYGYTF. Here the CDR3 DNA reads TGTGCCAGCAGCGACTCCGACGGCTATGGCTACACCTTC. The whole variable domain, remainder taken from reference TRBV7-6 and TRBJ1-2, is GAGVSQSPRYKVTKRGQDVALRCDPISGHVSLYWYRQALGQGPEFLTYFNYEAQQDKSGLPNDRFSAERPEGSISTLTIQRTEQRDSAMYRCASSDSDGYGYTFGSGTRLTVV.

The rearrangement links TRBV7-2 to TRBJ2-3, with 10 bases matching TRBD1. The junction had 2 bases not matched to a gene; V was cut back by 4 bases and J by 1 base. Germline V lookup: CDR1 SGHTA, CDR2 FQGNSA. CDR3 length: 15 residues. As DNA, the CDR3 is TGTGCCAGCAGCTATGACAGGGGGCGCACAGATACGCAGTATTTT. It codes for CASSYDRGRTDTQYF.

The CDR3 nucleotides are TGCGCCAGCAGCCAAGCCCCTACAGGGGGCTGGGAGACCCAGTACTTC. The encoded protein is CASSQAPTGGWETQYF. This chain uses TRBV4-1 with TRBJ2-5; 9 nucleotides line up with TRBD1. Germline V CDR1 and CDR2: MGHRA, YSYEKL. This CDR3 has 16 amino acids. Trimming at V came to 1 base and at J to 5 bases, leaving 8 bases not matched to a gene.

The V call is TRBV5-1, the J call TRBJ2-3, with D possibly being TRBD1 (6 bases). CDR3 size: 16 residues. V lost 5 bases to trimming and J lost 0 bases, with 16 bases between them. Germline V gene data show CDR1 as SGHRS and CDR2 as YFSETQ. The CDR3 spells CASSPGQKTSTDTQYF. For the CDR3, the DNA is TGCGCCAGCAGTCCCGGACAGAAGACTAGCACAGATACGCAGTATTTT.

This sequence joins TRBV30 and TRBJ1-4, with 8 nucleotides matching TRBD1. The CDR3 totals 15 residues. Losses at the gene ends were 4 bases for V and 7 bases for J; bases not matched to a gene: 11. Germline CDR1 is GTSNPN and CDR2 is SVGIG (reference sequence). This chain's CDR3 is CAWTKKTGAGEKLFF. In nucleotides, the CDR3 is TGTGCCTGGACCAAGAAGACAGGGGCTGGTGAAAAACTGTTTTTT.

The chain recombines TRBV2 with TRBJ1-5, with D possibly TRBD1 on 5 matching bases. CDR1 is SNHLY and CDR2 is FYNNEI in the germline V gene. The CDR3 is 14 amino acids. Trimming removed 7 bases from V and 2 bases from J, with 12 bases in between. CDR3 residues: CASTGIGGNQPQHF. Here the CDR3 DNA reads TGTGCCAGCACAGGGATCGGTGGCAATCAGCCCCAGCATTTT.

The chain couples TRBV6-6 to TRBJ1-4; D uncertain. The CDR3 has 13 residues. Germline CDR1 is MNHNY and CDR2 is SVGAGI (reference sequence). V lost 6 bases and J 4 bases, leaving 9 bases between the germline ends. The CDR3 bases are TGTGCCAGCAGCCGGGGAAATAATGAAAAACTGTTTTTT. Translating gives CASSRGNNEKLFF.

The chain has TRBV6-1 and TRBJ1-4, with TRBD1 as a possible D gene (5 bases). Deletions cut 2 bases from V and 4 bases from J, with 8 bases between. The CDR3 runs 14 residues. The germline V gene has CDR1 MNHNS and CDR2 SASEGT. For the CDR3, the DNA is TGTGCCAGCAGTGAAAGCAGGGTTAATGAAAAACTGTTTTTT. It is translated as CASSESRVNEKLFF.

The chain couples TRBV5-6 to TRBJ2-1; the match to TRBD1 covers 7 bases. Germline-derived CDR1 and CDR2 are SGHDT and YYEEEE. The CDR3 is 15 residues long. V dropped 0 bases and J dropped 2; count of bases not matched to a gene: 2. The CDR3 sequence is CASSLVGTAYNEQFF. The CDR3 DNA sequence: TGTGCCAGCAGCTTGGTTGGGACAGCCTACAATGAGCAGTTCTTC. Complete variable domain (other parts from reference TRBV5-6 and TRBJ2-1): DAGVTQSPTHLIKTRGQQVTLRCSPKSGHDTVSWYQQALGQGPQFIFQYYEEEERQRGNFPDRFSGHQFPNYSSELNVNALLLGDSALYLCASSLVGTAYNEQFFGPGTRLTVL.

The rearrangement links TRBV5-4 to TRBJ2-6; 12 bases fit TRBD2. The length of the CDR3 is 19 residues. CDR1 SGHNT and CDR2 YYREEE come from the germline V gene (reference sequence). V lost 0 bases, J lost 3 bases, and 7 bases stayed unmatched. This CDR3 is CASSLARLAGASGANVLTF. CDR3 nucleotides: TGTGCCAGCAGCTTGGCCAGACTAGCGGGAGCCAGTGGGGCCAACGTCCTGACTTTC.

The chain uses TRBV2 and TRBJ2-1; TRBD2 aligns across 9 bases. CDR3 length: 15 residues. Germline loops: CDR1 SNHLY, CDR2 FYNNEI. After removal of 3 bases from V and 7 bases from J, the junction contained 7 bases not matched to a gene. CDR3 loop: CASSEGTSYFNEQFF. CDR3 DNA sequence: TGTGCCAGCAGTGAGGGGACTAGCTATTTTAATGAGCAGTTCTTC.

The chain links TRBV30 to TRBJ1-2; perhaps TRBD1 as D (5 bases). CDR1 is GTSNPN and CDR2 is SVGIG in the germline V gene (reference sequence). Between the trimmed V and J ends, which lost 0 bases and 2 bases, there was a span of 16 bases. This CDR3 has 16 amino acids. The CDR3 nucleotides read TGTGCCTGGAGTGTAGACAGCATATACTTGAACTATGGCTACACCTTC. Protein sequence: CAWSVDSIYLNYGYTF.

J is TRBJ2-3 and V is TRBV6-7; a weak D match, TRBD1 (6 bases). TRBV6-7 is sorted into the ORF group, with uncertain function. V lost 6 bases and J lost 2, with 12 bases in between. CDR3 size: 14 residues. CDR3 region: CASRLQGNTDTQYF. The CDR3 nucleotides are TGTGCCAGCAGGCTACAGGGTAACACAGATACGCAGTATTTT.

The chain recombines TRBV27 with TRBJ2-1, with TRBD2 matching over 10 bases. The V gene end was trimmed by 8 bases and the J gene end by 2 bases; junction bases not matched to a gene: 6. Germline CDR1 reads MNHEY; CDR2 reads SMNVEV (reference sequence). The CDR3 runs 15 residues. CDR3 region: CASLIAGGTYNEQFF. CDR3 in DNA: TGTGCCAGCCTCATAGCGGGAGGTACCTACAATGAGCAGTTCTTC.

This rearrangement joins TRBV5-4 to TRBJ1-2; TRBD1 matches 9 bases. Germline lookup yields CDR1 SGHNT and CDR2 YYREEE (reference sequence). With 2 bases clipped from V and 6 bases from J, the junction kept 5 bases outside the gene matches. The CDR3 extends over 14 amino acids. The CDR3 is CASSFPDRGDGYTF. In nucleotides, the CDR3 is TGTGCCAGCAGCTTCCCGGACAGGGGCGATGGCTACACCTTC. Full variable domain (remainder filled in from reference TRBV5-4 and TRBJ1-2): ETGVTQSPTHLIKTRGQQVTLRCSSQSGHNTVSWYQQALGQGPQFIFQYYREEENGRGNFPPRFSGLQFPNYSSELNVNALELDDSALYLCASSFPDRGDGYTFGSGTRLTVV.

The rearrangement joins TRBV27 to TRBJ2-5, with a possible D match to TRBD1 (6 bases). Deletions cut 5 bases from V and 5 bases from J, with 18 bases between. Germline V gives CDR1 MNHEY, CDR2 SMNVEV (reference sequence). This CDR3 region has 15 residues. The CDR3 here is CASSLGQPKAETQYF. In nucleotides, the CDR3 is TGTGCCAGCAGTCTAGGACAGCCGAAAGCGGAGACCCAGTACTTC.

The chain recombines TRBV5-1 with TRBJ2-2, with a possible D match to TRBD2 (7 bases). Per the germline V gene, CDR1 is SGHRS and CDR2 is YFSETQ. The CDR3 length is 17 residues. V lost 0 bases and J lost 0, with 12 bases in between. The CDR3 coding sequence is TGCGCCAGCAGCTTGGTAGGCGGGGGCGCGAACACCGGGGAGCTGTTTTTT. It specifies CASSLVGGGANTGELFF.

The rearrangement joins TRBV7-9 to TRBJ2-4; unclear D gene. CDR3 size: 14 residues. The germline V and J ends were trimmed by 3 bases and 1 base, with 7 bases remaining between them. Germline CDR1 is SEHNR and CDR2 is FQNEAQ (reference sequence). CDR3 region: CASSFSLAKNIQYF. Here the CDR3 DNA reads TGTGCCAGCAGCTTCTCTCTCGCCAAAAACATTCAGTACTTC.

J is TRBJ1-1 and V is TRBV28; 9 bases map to TRBD1. CDR3 size: 13 residues. From germline, CDR1 is MDHEN and CDR2 SYDVKM. The V segment lost 5 bases and the J segment 7 bases; nucleotides outside the gene matches: 5. The CDR3 is CASSLGTGLEAFF. The CDR3 coding sequence is TGTGCCAGCAGTCTTGGGACAGGGCTTGAAGCTTTCTTT.

CDR3 residues: CASSSSRNAGNTIYF. In DNA form, the CDR3 reads TGTGCCAGCAGCAGCTCACGAAACGCTGGAAACACCATATATTTT. The gene calls are TRBV7-6 and TRBJ1-3, with unresolved D. The CDR3 spans 15 residues. Germline V gene lookup returns CDR1 SGHVS and CDR2 FNYEAQ. Trimming left V 5 bases short and J 2 bases short, with 13 bases between.

This sequence joins TRBV4-3 and TRBJ2-7, with 9 bases that match TRBD1. This CDR3 spans 16 amino acids. Unmatched junction bases numbered 7, after V lost 1 base and J lost 3 bases. Per the germline V gene, CDR1 is LGHNA and CDR2 is YSLEER. The CDR3 sequence: CASSQGRGQGHYEQYF. The CDR3 DNA reads as TGCGCCAGCAGCCAAGGGAGGGGACAGGGCCACTACGAGCAGTACTTC.

V is TRBV18 and J is TRBJ1-4; D remains unclear. With 2 bases removed from V and 0 bases from J, the gap between germline ends came to 7 bases. CDR1 and CDR2 (germline): KGHSH, LQKENI. The CDR3 loop spans 15 amino acids. The CDR3, as DNA: TGTGCCAGCTCACCATTCGGGGCAACTAATGAAAAACTGTTTTTT. Its protein product is CASSPFGATNEKLFF. The whole variable domain, remainder taken from reference TRBV18 and TRBJ1-4, is NAGVMQNPRHLVRRRGQEARLRCSPMKGHSHVYWYRQLPEEGLKFMVYLQKENIIDESGMPKERFSAEFPKEGPSILRIQQVVRGDSAAYFCASSPFGATNEKLFFGSGTQLSVL.

The chain couples TRBV9 to TRBJ2-1, with 9 bases identical to TRBD2. J gave up 9 bases and V 3 bases, and 7 bases lay outside the gene matches. The CDR3 is made up of 14 amino acids. Germline CDR1 is SGDLS and CDR2 is YYNGEE. The CDR3 DNA sequence: TGTGCCAGCAGCGGGACCGGGACTAGCACTGAGCAGTTCTTC. Amino acid sequence: CASSGTGTSTEQFF.

The chain has TRBV14 and TRBJ2-3, with 10 bases fitting TRBD2. This CDR3 region has 18 residues. The V and J ends lost 1 base and 0 bases, in that order; junction bases with no gene match: 7. From germline, CDR1 is SGHDN and CDR2 FVKESK. CDR3 region: CASSQVSSGGSSTDTQYF. The CDR3 coding sequence is TGTGCCAGCAGCCAAGTGTCTAGCGGGGGATCTAGCACAGATACGCAGTATTTT. The full variable domain, completed using reference TRBV14 and TRBJ2-3, is EAGVTQFPSHSVIEKGQTVTLRCDPISGHDNLYWYRRVMGKEIKFLLHFVKESKQDESGMPNNRFLAERTGGTYSTLKVQPAELEDSGVYFCASSQVSSGGSSTDTQYFGPGTRLTVL.